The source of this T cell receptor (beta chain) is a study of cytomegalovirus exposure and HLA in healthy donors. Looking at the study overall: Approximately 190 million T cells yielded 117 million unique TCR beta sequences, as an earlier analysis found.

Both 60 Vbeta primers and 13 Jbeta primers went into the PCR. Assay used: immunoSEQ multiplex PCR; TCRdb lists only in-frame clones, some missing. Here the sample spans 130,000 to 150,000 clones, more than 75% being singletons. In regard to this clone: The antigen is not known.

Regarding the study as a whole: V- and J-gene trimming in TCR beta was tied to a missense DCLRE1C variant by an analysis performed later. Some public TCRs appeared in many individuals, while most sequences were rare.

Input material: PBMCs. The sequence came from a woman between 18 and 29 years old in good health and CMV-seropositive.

The CDR3 DNA sequence: TGTGCCAGCAGTCGAGGACTTTCGAATTCCGATACGCAGTATTTT. This encodes CASSRGLSNSDTQYF. This chain links TRBV27 with TRBJ2-3; possible D gene TRBD2, 5 bases. Trimming stripped 5 bases from V and 6 bases from J, with 18 bases between. The CDR3 is 15 residues long. Germline CDR1 MNHEY, CDR2 SMNVEV (reference sequence).